The next 4 T cell receptor beta chains were all read from a single sample in a study of blood T cell repertoires in COVID-19. The assay was immunoSEQ multiplex PCR, and TCRdb's table has in-frame clones only and misses some. This sample has about 220,000 clones, with approximately 83% found just once. Material for sequencing was PBMCs or T cells enriched from blood (not recorded which). The receptors here all came from a woman in her forties who had been exposed to COVID-19.

The chain recombines TRBV5-5 with TRBJ1-1; possibly TRBD1 for D (6 bases). Deletions cut 4 bases from V and 1 base from J, with 14 bases between. The CDR3 is 15 residues long. CDR1 is SGHKS, CDR2 YYEKEE, per germline (reference sequence). The CDR3 loop reads CASSLRDIRNTEAFF. The CDR3 DNA reads as TGTGCCAGCAGCCTACGGGACATCAGGAACACTGAAGCTTTCTTT.

This clone was detected once. The chain links TRBV19 to TRBJ1-2; D is possibly TRBD1 (6 bases). The CDR3 covers 15 residues. Germline V gene lookup returns CDR1 LNHDA and CDR2 SQIVND (reference sequence). The germline V and J ends were trimmed by 5 bases and 4 bases, with 17 bases remaining between them. Written as DNA, the CDR3 is TGTGCCAGTAGTCCTGTTTCAGGGGACGGCTATGGCTACACCTTC. Amino acid sequence: CASSPVSGDGYGYTF. The full variable domain, rest sourced from reference TRBV19 and TRBJ1-2, is DGGITQSPKYLFRKEGQNVTLSCEQNLNHDAMYWYRQDPGQGLRLIYYSQIVNDFQKGDIAEGYSVSREKKESFPLTVTSAQKNPTAFYLCASSPVSGDGYGYTFGSGTRLTVV.

The chain carries TRBV25-1 and TRBJ1-2; the match to TRBD1 covers 12 bases. Germline V lookup: CDR1 MGHDK, CDR2 SYGVNS. After removal of 1 base from V and 9 bases from J, the junction contained 3 bases not matched to a gene. The CDR3 covers 14 residues. CDR3 amino acids: CASSESGQGASYTF. The CDR3 DNA sequence: TGTGCCAGCAGTGAATCGGGACAGGGGGCGAGCTACACCTTC.

The CDR3 reads CASSLAGDQPQHF. The CDR3 nucleotides read TGTGCCAGCAGCTTAGCGGGGGATCAGCCCCAGCATTTT. The chain has TRBV11-2 and TRBJ1-5; tentatively, D is TRBD1 (5 bases). Germline CDR1 SGHAT, CDR2 FQNNGV. This CDR3 has 13 amino acids. The V and J ends lost 1 base and 5 bases respectively, with 6 bases between them.